The rows below give T cell receptor beta chains drawn from one sample of a study of a mutant IDH1 vaccine in newly diagnosed glioma. Assay: immunoSEQ multiplex PCR; the TCRdb copy retains only in-frame clones and omits some. Here the sample spans 80,000 to 100,000 clones, 80% being singletons. The sample was PBMCs, taken from a glioma patient treated with radiotherapy, temozolomide or both. Receptor source: a man aged 35 to 55 with glioma. The CDR3 runs from the conserved cysteine through the conserved F or W. D genes are given only for firm matches. Only some rows state a clone size, as once, few, many or a class for expanded clones.

>TRBV10-3|-|TRBJ2-1|TRBD1
CAIRGQGHGSYNEQFF
TGTGCCATCAGGGGACAGGGGCATGGCTCCTACAATGAGCAGTTCTTC
>TRBV7-9|-|TRBJ2-2|-
CASSFSQAGELFF
TGTGCCAGCAGCTTTAGCCAGGCCGGGGAGCTGTTTTTT
>TRBV5-1|-|TRBJ2-1|-
CASSLAFSSYNEQFF
TGCGCCAGCAGTCTAGCCTTCAGCTCCTACAATGAGCAGTTCTTC
>TRBV21-1|-|TRBJ2-7|-
CASSFPTGIEQYF
TGTGCCAGCAGCTTCCCGACTGGGATAGAGCAGTACTTC
>TRBV9|-|TRBJ1-2|-
CASSVEGNYGYTF
TGTGCCAGCAGCGTAGAAGGGAACTATGGCTACACCTTC
>TRBV11-2|-|TRBJ1-6|-
CASSLVGRQGASPLHF
TGTGCCAGCAGCTTAGTTGGAAGGCAGGGTGCTTCACCCCTCCACTTT
>TRBV18|-|TRBJ2-1|TRBD1
CASSPGTGPYNEQFF
TGTGCCAGCTCTCCCGGGACAGGCCCCTACAATGAGCAGTTCTTC
>TRBV7-2|-|TRBJ1-5|TRBD1
CASSLRQGQPQHF
TGTGCCAGCAGTCTAAGACAGGGTCAGCCCCAGCATTTT
>TRBV10-3|-|TRBJ2-3|TRBD2
CAISGKAGGPADTQYF
TGTGCCATCAGTGGGAAGGCGGGGGGGCCAGCAGATACGCAGTATTTT
>TRBV13|-|TRBJ2-7|TRBD2
CASSPKTSGSSIEQYF
TGTGCCAGCAGCCCCAAGACTAGCGGGTCTAGCATCGAGCAGTACTTC
>TRBV15|-|TRBJ2-2|TRBD2
CATSSLAGGGTGELFF
TGTGCCACCAGCAGCCTAGCGGGAGGGGGAACCGGGGAGCTGTTTTTT
>TRBV7-3|-|TRBJ2-1|-
CASSLRADSYNEQFF
TGTGCCAGCAGCTTAAGGGCGGACTCCTACAATGAGCAGTTCTTC
>TRBV19|-|TRBJ1-1|TRBD1
CASSTGRFTEAFF
TGTGCCAGCTCGACAGGGCGCTTCACTGAAGCTTTCTTT
>TRBV6-5|-|TRBJ1-5|-
CASSFSGGNQPQHF
TGTGCCAGCAGTTTCTCAGGGGGCAATCAGCCCCAGCATTTT
>TRBV15|-|TRBJ2-7|TRBD1
CATSRVDVRGPEQYF
TGTGCCACCAGCAGAGTCGATGTCAGGGGGCCCGAGCAGTACTTC
>TRBV28|-|TRBJ2-6|-
CASSFLANGANVLTF
TGTGCCAGCAGTTTCCTCGCTAACGGGGCCAACGTCCTGACTTTC
>TRBV6-4|-|TRBJ2-1|-
CASRAPGWESDNEQFF
TGTGCCAGCAGGGCCCCAGGGTGGGAGTCCGACAATGAGCAGTTCTTC
>TRBV30|-|TRBJ2-7|TRBD2
CAWRGGFSEQYF
TGTGCCTGGAGGGGAGGGTTCTCCGAGCAGTACTTC
>TRBV28|once|TRBJ2-1|-
CASSRVSRATDNEQFF
TGTGCCAGCAGTCGTGTTTCGCGGGCCACGGACAATGAGCAGTTCTTC